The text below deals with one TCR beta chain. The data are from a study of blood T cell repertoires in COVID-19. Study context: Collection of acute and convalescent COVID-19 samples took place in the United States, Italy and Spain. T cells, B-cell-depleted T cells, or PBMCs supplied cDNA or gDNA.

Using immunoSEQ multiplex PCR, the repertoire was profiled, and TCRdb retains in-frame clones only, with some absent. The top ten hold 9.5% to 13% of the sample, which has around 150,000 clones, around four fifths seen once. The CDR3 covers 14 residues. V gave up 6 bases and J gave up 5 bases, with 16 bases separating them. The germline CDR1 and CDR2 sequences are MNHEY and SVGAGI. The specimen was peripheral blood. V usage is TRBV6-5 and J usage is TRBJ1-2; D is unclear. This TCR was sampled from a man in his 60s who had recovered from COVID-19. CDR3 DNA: TGTGCCAGCAGCCGGTCCCTGCGGAATTATGGCTACACCTTC. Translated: CASSRSLRNYGYTF.